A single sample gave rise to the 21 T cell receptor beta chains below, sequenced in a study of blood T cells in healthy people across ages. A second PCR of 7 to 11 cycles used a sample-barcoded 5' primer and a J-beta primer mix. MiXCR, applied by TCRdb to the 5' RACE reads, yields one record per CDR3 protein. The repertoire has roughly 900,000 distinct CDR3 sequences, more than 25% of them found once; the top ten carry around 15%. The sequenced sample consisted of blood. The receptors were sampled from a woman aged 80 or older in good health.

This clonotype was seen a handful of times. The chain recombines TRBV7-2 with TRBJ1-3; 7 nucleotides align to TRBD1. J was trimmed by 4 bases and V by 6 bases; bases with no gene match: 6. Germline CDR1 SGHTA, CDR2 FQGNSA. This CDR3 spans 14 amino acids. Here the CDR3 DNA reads TGTGCCAGCAGTCCTACAGGGGCCGGAAACACCATATATTTT. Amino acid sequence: CASSPTGAGNTIYF.

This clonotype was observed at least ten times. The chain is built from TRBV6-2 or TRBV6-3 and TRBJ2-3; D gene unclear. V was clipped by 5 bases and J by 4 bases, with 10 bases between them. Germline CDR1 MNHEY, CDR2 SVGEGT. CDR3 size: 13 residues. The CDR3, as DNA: TGTGCCAGCAGTCCCCTAATGGCAGATACGCAGTATTTT. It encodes CASSPLMADTQYF.

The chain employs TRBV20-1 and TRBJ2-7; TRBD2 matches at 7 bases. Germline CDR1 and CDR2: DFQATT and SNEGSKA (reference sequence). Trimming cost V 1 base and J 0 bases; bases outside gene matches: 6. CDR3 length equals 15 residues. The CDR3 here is CSARATSASSYEQYF. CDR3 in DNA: TGCAGTGCTAGAGCTACTAGCGCCAGCTCCTACGAGCAGTACTTC.

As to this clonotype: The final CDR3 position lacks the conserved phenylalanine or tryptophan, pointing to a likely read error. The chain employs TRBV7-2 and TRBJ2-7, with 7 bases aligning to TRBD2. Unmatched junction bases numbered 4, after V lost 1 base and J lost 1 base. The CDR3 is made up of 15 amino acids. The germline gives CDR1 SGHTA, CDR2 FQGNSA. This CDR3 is CASSLGLAVSYEQYS. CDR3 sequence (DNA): TGTGCCAGCAGCTTAGGGCTAGCGGTATCCTACGAGCAGTACTCC.

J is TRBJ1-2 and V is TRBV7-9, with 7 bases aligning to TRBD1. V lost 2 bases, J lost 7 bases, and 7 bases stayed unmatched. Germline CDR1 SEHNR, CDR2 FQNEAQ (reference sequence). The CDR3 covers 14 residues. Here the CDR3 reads CASSLLAQGIGYTF. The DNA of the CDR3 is TGTGCCAGCAGCTTATTGGCACAGGGGATTGGCTACACCTTC.

The CDR3 DNA reads as TGCAGTGCTAGAGACTACGTTGGCCAGCGGGGGGATCCTAGCACAGATACGCAGTATTTT. Protein product: CSARDYVGQRGDPSTDTQYF. The V and J genes are TRBV20-1 and TRBJ2-3; 9 nucleotides agree with TRBD2. The CDR3 has 20 amino acids. V was clipped by 0 bases and J by 0 bases; unmatched bases: 16. Germline loops: CDR1 DFQATT, CDR2 SNEGSKA (reference sequence).

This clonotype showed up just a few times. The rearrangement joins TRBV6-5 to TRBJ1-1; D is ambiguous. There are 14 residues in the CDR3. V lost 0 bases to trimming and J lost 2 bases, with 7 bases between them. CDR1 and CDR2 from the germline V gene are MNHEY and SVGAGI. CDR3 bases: TGTGCCAGCAGTTACTCAGGGTACAACACTGAAGCTTTCTTT. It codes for CASSYSGYNTEAFF.

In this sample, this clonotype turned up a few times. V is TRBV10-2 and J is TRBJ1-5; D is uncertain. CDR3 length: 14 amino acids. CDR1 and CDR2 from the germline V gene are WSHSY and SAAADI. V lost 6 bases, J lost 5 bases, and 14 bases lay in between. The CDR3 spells CASSVGGPHQPQHF. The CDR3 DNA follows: TGCGCCAGCAGCGTTGGAGGGCCTCATCAGCCCCAGCATTTT.

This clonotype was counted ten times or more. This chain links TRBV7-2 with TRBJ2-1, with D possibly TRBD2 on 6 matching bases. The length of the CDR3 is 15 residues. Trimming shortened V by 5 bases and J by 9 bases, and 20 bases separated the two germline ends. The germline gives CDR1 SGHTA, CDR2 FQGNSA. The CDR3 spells CASSALGGQRGEQFF. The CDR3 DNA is TGTGCCAGCAGCGCATTGGGGGGTCAAAGGGGTGAGCAGTTCTTC.

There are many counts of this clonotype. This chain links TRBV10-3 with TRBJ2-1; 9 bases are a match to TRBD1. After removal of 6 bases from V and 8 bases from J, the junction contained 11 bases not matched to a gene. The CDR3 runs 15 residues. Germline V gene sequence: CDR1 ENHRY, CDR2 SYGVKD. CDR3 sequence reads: CAIRPGTGYLDEQFF. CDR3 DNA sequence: TGTGCCATCAGGCCCGGGACAGGGTACTTGGATGAGCAGTTCTTC.

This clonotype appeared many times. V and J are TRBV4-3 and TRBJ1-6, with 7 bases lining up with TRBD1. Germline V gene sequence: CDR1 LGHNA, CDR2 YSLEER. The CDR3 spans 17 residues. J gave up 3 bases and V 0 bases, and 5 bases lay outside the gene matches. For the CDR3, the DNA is TGCGCCAGCAGCCAAGATTACGGGACAGTCTATAATTCACCCCTCCACTTT. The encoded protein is CASSQDYGTVYNSPLHF.

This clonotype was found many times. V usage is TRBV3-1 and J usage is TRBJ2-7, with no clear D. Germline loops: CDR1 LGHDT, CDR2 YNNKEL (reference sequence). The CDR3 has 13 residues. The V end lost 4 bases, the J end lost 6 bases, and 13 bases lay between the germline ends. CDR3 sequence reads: CASSLDGRGEQYF. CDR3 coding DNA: TGTGCCAGCAGCCTGGACGGAAGAGGCGAGCAGTACTTC.

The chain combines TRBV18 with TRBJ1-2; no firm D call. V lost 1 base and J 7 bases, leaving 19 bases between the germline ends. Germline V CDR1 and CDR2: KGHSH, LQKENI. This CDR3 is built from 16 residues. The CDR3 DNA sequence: TGTGCCAGCTCACCACTCGACACACTGAGTGAGTCTGGCTACACCTTC. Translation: CASSPLDTLSESGYTF. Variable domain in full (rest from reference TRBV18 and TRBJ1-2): NAGVMQNPRHLVRRRGQEARLRCSPMKGHSHVYWYRQLPEEGLKFMVYLQKENIIDESGMPKERFSAEFPKEGPSILRIQQVVRGDSAAYFCASSPLDTLSESGYTFGSGTRLTVV.

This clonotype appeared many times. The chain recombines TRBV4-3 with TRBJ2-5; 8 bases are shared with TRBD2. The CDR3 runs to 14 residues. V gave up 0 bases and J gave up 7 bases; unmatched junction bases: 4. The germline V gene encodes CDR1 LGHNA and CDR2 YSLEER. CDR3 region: CASSQDALAGTQYF. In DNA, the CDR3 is TGCGCCAGCAGCCAAGATGCTCTAGCGGGGACCCAGTACTTC.

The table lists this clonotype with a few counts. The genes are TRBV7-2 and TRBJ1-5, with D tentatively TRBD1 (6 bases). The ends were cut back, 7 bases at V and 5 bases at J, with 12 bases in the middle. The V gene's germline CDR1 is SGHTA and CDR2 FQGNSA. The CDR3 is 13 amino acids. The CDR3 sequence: CASTPDRDQPQHF. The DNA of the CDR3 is TGTGCCAGCACCCCGGACAGAGATCAGCCCCAGCATTTT.

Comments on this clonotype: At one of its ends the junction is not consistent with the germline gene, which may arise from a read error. The DNA of the CDR3 is TGTGCCAGCAGTTACTCTGAGCGGGCAGATGCGCAGTATTTT. Its protein is CASSYSERADAQYF. This chain links TRBV6-5 with TRBJ2-3; weak D call: TRBD2 (6 bases). The germline CDR1 and CDR2 sequences are MNHEY and SVGAGI. The CDR3 consists of 14 residues.

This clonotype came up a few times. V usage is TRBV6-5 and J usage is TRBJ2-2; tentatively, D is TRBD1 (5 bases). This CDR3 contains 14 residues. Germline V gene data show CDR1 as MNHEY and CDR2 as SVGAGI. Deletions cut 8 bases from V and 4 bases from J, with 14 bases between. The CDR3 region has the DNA TGTGCCAGCGCCAAGGGGTGGGGCACCGGGGAGCTGTTTTTT. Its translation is CASAKGWGTGELFF.

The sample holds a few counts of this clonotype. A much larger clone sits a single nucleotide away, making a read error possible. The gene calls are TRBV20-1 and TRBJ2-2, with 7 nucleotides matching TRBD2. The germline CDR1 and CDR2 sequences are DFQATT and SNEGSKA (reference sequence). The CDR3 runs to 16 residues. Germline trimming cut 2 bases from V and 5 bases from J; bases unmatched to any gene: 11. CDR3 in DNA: TGCAGTGCTAGACCCCACGAAGGGGAGGGAACCGGGGAGCTGTTTTTT. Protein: CSARPHEGEGTGELFF.

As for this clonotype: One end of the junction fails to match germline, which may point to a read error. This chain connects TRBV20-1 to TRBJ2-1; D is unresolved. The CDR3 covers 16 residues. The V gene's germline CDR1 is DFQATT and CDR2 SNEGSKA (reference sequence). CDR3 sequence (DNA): TGCAGTGCTCCCCCCCACGGGCGCCGGCCCCACAATGAGCGGTTCTTC. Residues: CSAPPHGRRPHNERFF.

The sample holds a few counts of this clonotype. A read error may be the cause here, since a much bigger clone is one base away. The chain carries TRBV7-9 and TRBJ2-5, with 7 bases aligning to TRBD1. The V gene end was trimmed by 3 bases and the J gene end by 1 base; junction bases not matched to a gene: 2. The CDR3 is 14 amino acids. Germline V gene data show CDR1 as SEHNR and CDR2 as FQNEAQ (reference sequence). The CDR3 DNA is TGTGCCAGCAGCTTCACAGGGGTCCAAGAGACCCAGTACTTC. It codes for CASSFTGVQETQYF.

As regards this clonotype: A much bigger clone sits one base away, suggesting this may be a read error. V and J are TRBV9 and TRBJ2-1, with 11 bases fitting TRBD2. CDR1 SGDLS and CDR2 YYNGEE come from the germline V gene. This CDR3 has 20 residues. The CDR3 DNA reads TGTGCCTGCAGCGTAGGAACTAGCGGGGGTCACAGAGGCTCCTACAATGAGCAGTTCTTC. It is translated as CACSVGTSGGHRGSYNEQFF.